Sequencing of this TCR beta chain was carried out in a study of blood T cell repertoires in COVID-19 (dated by TCRdb to about 2020). For the wider study: The collaborator samples originated in the United States, Italy and Spain and spanned the acute and convalescent phases of COVID-19. The samples were drawn from two sources: the first 160 participants of the ongoing ImmuneRACE study, and over 1,000 subjects contributed by 6 global collaborators. Where available, HLA class I and class II types were taken from metadata supplied by the sample provider and were not determined by assay-based typing. The material from the prospective study consisted of cDNA or gDNA derived from T cells, B-cell-depleted T cells, or PBMCs. A freely available public database, intended as a resource for researchers studying the immune response to SARS-CoV-2, is where the repertoires were released. Sample metadata almost always included a de-identified subject ID, COVID-19 status, age in years and sex. Deeply sampled blood TCRbeta repertoires from subjects exposed to, actively infected with, or recovered from COVID-19 were included in the dataset. What the study reported, not specific to this receptor: How much clinical and demographic metadata was included differed by source and by participant, and the metadata was provided uncurated.

This clone appeared once. Its antigen is still unknown. No base-level quality is on record; no much larger clone is a single base apart. CDR1 and CDR2 are read off the germline V gene as MDHEN and SYDVKM. V and J are truncated by 5 bases and 3 bases respectively, leaving an intervening sequence of 14 bases. Including the terminal cysteine and phenylalanine, the CDR3 comprises 15 residues. The entry retains the CDR3 DNA only, 45 bases that are in frame from base 1. TCRbeta CDR3 regions were amplified from genomic DNA by means of the immunoSEQ Assay, a bias-controlled multiplex PCR. In the original analysis: The number of nucleated cells in each sample was estimated by amplification of reference gene primers within the assay. To quantify the absolute abundance of each unique TCRbeta CDR3 rearrangement, sequence reads were collapsed and filtered. For each sample, productive Simpson clonality was calculated as the square root of Simpson's diversity index across productive rearrangements. The table was pulled from immuneACCESS by TCRdb, which kept in-frame rearrangements only. Such tables lose some clones; where checked, under half of the loss comes from unresolved V genes, and the rest has no known cause. D and trimming come from the DNA, and the V and J calls and clone size come from that table. A total of 300,000 or so clones appear in this sample, around four fifths of them only once. Approximately 4.1% of the sample belongs to the ten largest clones.

Collaborating institutions collected whole blood in K2EDTA tubes following their own protocols. For TCRbeta analysis, collaborators shipped samples as frozen whole blood, isolated PBMCs, or DNA extracted from either of those sample types. Specimen: peripheral blood. The sequence joins TRBV28 to TRBJ2-1, with TRBD2 as a weak D call on 6 bases. The sequence was obtained from a woman aged 50 to 60 with active or convalescent COVID-19. The DNA is TGTGCCAGCAGTCTTCTGAAGGGACTCTACAATGAGCAGTTCTTC. It translates as CASSLLKGLYNEQFF.